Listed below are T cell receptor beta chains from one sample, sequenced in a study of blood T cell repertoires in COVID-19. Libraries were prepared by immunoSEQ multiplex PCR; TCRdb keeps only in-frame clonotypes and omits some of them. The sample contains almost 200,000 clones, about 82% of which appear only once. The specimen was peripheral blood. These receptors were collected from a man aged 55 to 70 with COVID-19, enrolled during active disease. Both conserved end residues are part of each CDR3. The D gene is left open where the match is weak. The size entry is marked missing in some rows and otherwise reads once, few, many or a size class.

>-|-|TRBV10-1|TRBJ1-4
CASGPTVGKLFF
TGCGCCAGCGGTCCTACAGTCGGAAAACTGTTTTTT
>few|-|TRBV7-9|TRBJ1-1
CASSFRNTEAFF
TGTGCCAGCAGCTTTAGGAACACTGAAGCTTTCTTT
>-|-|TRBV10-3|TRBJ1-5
CAISEVGGTQPQHF
TGTGCCATCAGTGAAGTTGGAGGGACTCAGCCCCAGCATTTT
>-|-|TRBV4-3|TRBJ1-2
CASSQEAGRHYGYTF
TGCGCCAGCAGCCAAGAGGCAGGGCGTCACTATGGCTACACCTTC
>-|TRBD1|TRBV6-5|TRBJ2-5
CASSFHGTGKQETQYF
TGTGCCAGCAGTTTCCACGGGACAGGCAAGCAAGAGACCCAGTACTTC
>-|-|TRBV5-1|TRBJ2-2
CASSLGSNTGELFF
TGCGCCAGCAGCTTGGGTAGCAACACCGGGGAGCTGTTTTTT
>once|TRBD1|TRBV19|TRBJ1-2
CASSATGQGGYGYTF
TGTGCCAGTAGTGCTACGGGACAGGGAGGATATGGCTACACCTTC
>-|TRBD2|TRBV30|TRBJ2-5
CAFLRGGRASQETQYF
TGTGCCTTTCTAAGGGGCGGGAGGGCATCCCAAGAGACCCAGTACTTC
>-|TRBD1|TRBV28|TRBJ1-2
CASSFIQQGKGGYGYTF
TGTGCCAGCAGTTTCATACAACAGGGGAAGGGCGGCTATGGCTACACCTTC
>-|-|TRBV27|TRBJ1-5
CASSLGGAGNQPQHF
TGTGCCAGCAGTTTAGGGGGCGCCGGCAATCAGCCCCAGCATTTT
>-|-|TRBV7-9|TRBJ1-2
CASSRDTNYGYTF
TGTGCCAGCAGCCGGGACACCAACTATGGCTACACCTTC
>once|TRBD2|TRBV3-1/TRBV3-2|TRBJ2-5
CASRQTSETEETQYF
TGTGCCAGCAGGCAAACTAGCGAGACAGAAGAGACCCAGTACTTC
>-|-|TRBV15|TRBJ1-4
CATSRERGVGEKLFF
TGTGCCACCAGCAGAGAGCGGGGGGTTGGGGAAAAACTGTTTTTT
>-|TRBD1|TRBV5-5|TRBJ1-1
CASSLVVRGYTEAFF
TGTGCCAGCAGCTTGGTTGTCAGGGGGTACACTGAAGCTTTCTTT
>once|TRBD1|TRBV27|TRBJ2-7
CASSPGTEPYEQYF
TGTGCCAGCAGCCCCGGGACAGAGCCCTACGAGCAGTACTTC
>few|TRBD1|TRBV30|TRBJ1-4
CALLDRGPAANEKLFF
TGTGCCTTACTGGACAGGGGGCCTGCGGCTAATGAAAAACTGTTTTTT
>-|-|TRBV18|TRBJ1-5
CASSPPLAEQPQHF
TGTGCCAGCTCACCACCTCTGGCGGAACAGCCCCAGCATTTT
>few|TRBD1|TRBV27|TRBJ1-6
CASSPRTGTGSPLHF
TGTGCCAGCAGTCCCCGGACAGGGACAGGGTCACCCCTCCACTTT
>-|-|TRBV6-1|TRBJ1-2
CASSEATGRGRANYGYTF
TGTGCCAGCAGTGAAGCTACCGGAAGGGGCCGTGCTAACTATGGCTACACCTTC
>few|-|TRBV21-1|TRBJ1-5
CASSKVNEHRGGQPQHF
TGTGCCAGCAGCAAAGTAAATGAGCACAGGGGGGGTCAGCCCCAGCATTTT
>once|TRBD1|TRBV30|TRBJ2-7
CAWDRGSYYEQYF
TGTGCCTGGGACAGGGGTTCGTACTACGAGCAGTACTTC
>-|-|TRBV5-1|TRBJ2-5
CASSAGTNTPQETQYF
TGCGCCAGCAGCGCCGGGACAAACACGCCCCAAGAGACCCAGTACTTC
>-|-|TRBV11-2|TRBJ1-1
CASSLAIGRTEAFF
TGTGCCAGCAGCTTAGCGATCGGGAGGACTGAAGCTTTCTTT
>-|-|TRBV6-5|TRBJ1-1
CASSPIDLNTEAFF
TGTGCCAGCAGTCCAATAGACTTAAACACTGAAGCTTTCTTT
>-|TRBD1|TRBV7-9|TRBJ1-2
CASSPPPGQLPNYGYTF
TGTGCCAGCAGCCCCCCTCCGGGACAGCTACCTAACTATGGCTACACCTTC
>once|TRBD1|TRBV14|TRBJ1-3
CASSQQGAYSGNTIYF
TGTGCCAGCAGCCAACAGGGGGCCTACTCTGGAAACACCATATATTTT
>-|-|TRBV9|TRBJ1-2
CASSVEPGAYGYTF
TGTGCCAGCAGCGTAGAACCAGGGGCATATGGCTACACCTTC
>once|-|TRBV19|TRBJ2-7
CASSILLGQGWYEQYF
TGTGCCAGTAGTATCCTCCTAGGCCAGGGGTGGTACGAGCAGTACTTC
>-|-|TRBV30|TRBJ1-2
CAWSSALTNGYTF
TGTGCCTGGAGTTCCGCCTTAACAAATGGCTACACCTTC
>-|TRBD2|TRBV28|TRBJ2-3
CASSPESTSGYTDTQYF
TGTGCCAGCAGCCCTGAATCCACTAGCGGGTACACAGATACGCAGTATTTT
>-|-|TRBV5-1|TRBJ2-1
CASSLRPGQSYNEQFF
TGCGCCAGCAGCCTACGCCCTGGACAGTCCTACAATGAGCAGTTCTTC
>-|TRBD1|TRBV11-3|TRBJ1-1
CASSHGQGSNTEAFF
TGTGCCAGCAGCCACGGACAGGGATCGAACACTGAAGCTTTCTTT
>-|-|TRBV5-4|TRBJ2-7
CASSLDLSSYEQYF
TGTGCCAGCAGCTTGGATCTTTCCTCCTACGAGCAGTACTTC
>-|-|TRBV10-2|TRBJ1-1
CASSEFVGAAAEAFF
TGCGCCAGCAGTGAGTTCGTAGGAGCGGCGGCTGAAGCTTTCTTT
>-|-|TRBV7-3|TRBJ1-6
CASSSRGGGSPLHF
TGTGCCAGCAGCTCCCGTGGTGGGGGGTCACCCCTCCACTTT
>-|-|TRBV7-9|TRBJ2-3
CASSLVGIGGDTQYF
TGTGCCAGCAGCTTAGTAGGAATCGGGGGAGATACGCAGTATTTT
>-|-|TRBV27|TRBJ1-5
CASRITGNNQPQHF
TGTGCCAGCAGGATAACAGGGAACAATCAGCCCCAGCATTTT
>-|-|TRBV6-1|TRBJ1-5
CASSEMGSGNQPQHF
TGTGCCAGCAGTGAAATGGGCTCCGGCAATCAGCCCCAGCATTTT
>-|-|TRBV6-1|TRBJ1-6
CASSEAIQGSYNSPLHF
TGTGCCAGCAGTGAAGCGATTCAGGGGTCCTATAATTCACCCCTCCACTTT
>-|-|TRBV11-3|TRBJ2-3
CASSLDRTGTQYF
TGTGCCAGCAGCTTAGATAGGACGGGAACGCAGTATTTT
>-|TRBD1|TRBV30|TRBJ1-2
CAWSVGDSFGYTF
TGTGCCTGGAGTGTTGGGGACAGTTTCGGCTACACCTTC